Here is one TCR beta chain with its context. Its antigen is as yet unknown. Via MiXCR, TCRdb re-called the reads, giving one row per CDR3 protein. The data hold fewer than 350,000 distinct CDR3 sequences, with over 7.5% observed a single time. V dropped 2 bases and J dropped 7; count of bases not matched to a gene: 6. The CDR3 length is 15 residues. Germline values: CDR1 SGHNT, CDR2 YYREEE (reference sequence). The record originates from a study of T cell repertoires in cytomegalovirus infection. Regarding the study as a whole: HLA-C-restricted CMV-specific TCR beta clonotypes prevailed in the ex vivo response.

Sample: PBMCs. The clonotype comes from a human donor in good health (CMV status not recorded). Some clones in this sample may be carry-over from other donors' samples. The chain recombines TRBV5-4 with TRBJ2-1; 10 nucleotides line up with TRBD2. The CDR3 coding sequence is TGTGCCAGCAGCTTTCCTAGCGGGAGTCTGAATGAGCAGTTCTTC. Its translation: CASSFPSGSLNEQFF.